A selection of T cell receptor beta chains follows, all from one sample in a study of PD-L1 blockade in urothelial cancer. Method: immunoSEQ multiplex PCR; TCRdb's copy keeps in-frame clones and lacks some. The sample has about 88,000 clones; around 92% are singletons. Source: PBMCs, taken around atezolizumab (anti-PD-L1) treatment. The receptors derive from a woman older than 75 with urothelial cancer. The CDR3 runs from the conserved cysteine through the conserved F or W. The D gene is left open where the match is weak. Rows give clone size only sometimes, using once, few, many, or a class for an expanded clone.

d_call	v_call	clone_size	j_call	cdr3_aa
-	TRBV7-9	-	TRBJ2-1	CASSFFSSYNEQFF
TRBD2	TRBV6-5	-	TRBJ2-3	CASSPGTSEYF
-	TRBV7-2	-	TRBJ1-2	CASSPARGAGAGYTF
-	TRBV11-2	-	TRBJ2-7	CASSLSTGISYEQYF
-	TRBV30	-	TRBJ2-1	CAWIRGSSYNEQFF
-	TRBV10-3	-	TRBJ1-5	CATRPDNSNQPQHF
-	TRBV27	-	TRBJ2-7	CASSVNREQPYEQYF
-	TRBV28	-	TRBJ1-1	CASSTFIVVNTEAFF
TRBD1	TRBV7-8	-	TRBJ1-2	CASSLLSGGDYTF
TRBD1	TRBV6-5	-	TRBJ1-1	CASSATGTGNTEAFF
TRBD1	TRBV28	-	TRBJ2-7	CASSRPRTGDYEQYF
-	TRBV7-3	-	TRBJ2-2	CASSKNGQSNTGELFF
-	TRBV28	-	TRBJ1-4	CASSFPGKQLGKLFF
TRBD1	TRBV5-4	-	TRBJ1-4	CASSSDPGTGTEKLFF
TRBD1	TRBV28	-	TRBJ1-1	CASSPHRGLGDTEAFF
-	TRBV2	-	TRBJ1-1	CASSASNLRDTEAFF
-	TRBV5-6	-	TRBJ1-2	CASSLGPGTLRGGYTF
TRBD2	TRBV28	-	TRBJ2-2	CASRMGRGGTGELFF
TRBD1	TRBV30	-	TRBJ1-1	CAWRAGTGLTEAFF
-	TRBV4-1	-	TRBJ2-1	CASSPKTWAESSYNEQFF
-	TRBV27	once	TRBJ1-5	CASSHSYGNQPQHF
-	TRBV9	-	TRBJ2-2	CASSEGRGDGTGELFF
-	TRBV7-2	-	TRBJ2-7	CASSLGRQTYEQYF
TRBD2	TRBV27	-	TRBJ2-5	CASGRVVQETQYF
-	TRBV29-1	-	TRBJ2-2	CSVATRNTGELFF
-	TRBV28	-	TRBJ2-7	CASSAGQPYEQYF
TRBD1	TRBV5-4	-	TRBJ2-7	CASSPGQGRQEQYF
-	TRBV6-1	-	TRBJ1-3	CASSDYPSSGNTIYF
-	TRBV6-1	-	TRBJ1-2	CASSDLAGNYGYTF
-	TRBV5-1	-	TRBJ2-3	CASSSGQQGSTDTQYF
TRBD1	TRBV9	-	TRBJ1-5	CARAPREHRGLQSNQPQHF
-	TRBV27	-	TRBJ2-1	CASRSFGGYNEQFF
-	TRBV19	-	TRBJ1-5	CASSIVGGGNQPQHF
-	TRBV19	-	TRBJ1-2	CATHGGNYGYTF
TRBD1	TRBV19	-	TRBJ2-2	CASQVGRGTGELFF
TRBD2	TRBV5-4	-	TRBJ2-3	CAATRTSGGQGTDTQYF
-	TRBV5-4	-	TRBJ1-1	CASSWRENMNTEAFF
-	TRBV4-2	-	TRBJ2-3	CASSQGRGVNPDTQYF
TRBD2	TRBV28	-	TRBJ2-7	CASGGSYEQYF
-	TRBV5-4	-	TRBJ2-5	CASTTPGQETQYF
TRBD2	TRBV15	-	TRBJ2-1	CATSRRTGTSASDEQFF
TRBD2	TRBV19	-	TRBJ2-5	CASSIKAGGLRGQETQYF
-	TRBV19	-	TRBJ1-1	CASSMGVEAFF
TRBD2	TRBV2	-	TRBJ2-1	CASSGGRANEQFF
-	TRBV11-2	-	TRBJ1-4	CASSLSGVEKLFF
-	TRBV6-4	-	TRBJ1-1	CASSELRNTEAFF
TRBD1	TRBV6-1	-	TRBJ1-1	CASTPAGGNTEAFF
-	TRBV2	-	TRBJ1-5	CASSSDRSQPQHF
-	TRBV5-5	-	TRBJ2-5	CASSAVQSQETQYF
TRBD1	TRBV5-6	-	TRBJ1-1	CASSARQGRVAEAFF
-	TRBV7-9	-	TRBJ1-1	CASSLGQTNTEAFF
-	TRBV6-5	-	TRBJ2-3	CASSYSTSDTQYF
-	TRBV6-1	-	TRBJ2-2	CASSDRDTGELFF
-	TRBV5-6	-	TRBJ1-1	CASSLARSKAEAFF
-	TRBV6-1	-	TRBJ2-1	CASFGTLGNNEQFF
-	TRBV4-2	-	TRBJ1-5	CASSQEGLNQPQHF
TRBD1	TRBV6-4	-	TRBJ1-1	CASSELPGQGSNTEAFF
-	TRBV30	-	TRBJ1-5	CAWSPGHSNQPQHF